The following is a T cell receptor beta chain sequence with its context. The sample is drawn from a study of cytomegalovirus exposure and HLA in healthy donors. Study information: Membership in the Caucasian-associated ancestry cluster was found for around 81% of fewer than 450 genotyped donors.

The CDR3 length is 14 residues. Germline-derived CDR1 and CDR2 are SGHTA and FQGNSA. V was shortened by 3 bases and J by 7 bases, with 13 bases between the two germline ends. The study ran its PCR with 60 Vbeta and 13 Jbeta primers. Profiled with immunoSEQ multiplex PCR; TCRdb holds only in-frame clones, not every one. The table shows about 190,000 clones, with about 88% occurring only once. The chain combines TRBV7-2 with TRBJ2-1; a possible D gene is TRBD1 (5 bases). Sequences were obtained from PBMCs. This receptor was obtained from a woman younger than 35 in good health and CMV-seronegative. Written as DNA, the CDR3 is TGTGCCAGCAGCTTTATGGACAATAGGAATGAGCAGTTCTTC. It codes for CASSFMDNRNEQFF.